The clone carrying this T cell receptor beta chain occurred many times. The antigen remains unidentified. This sample was taken from a study of Graves' ophthalmopathy and Graves' hyperthyroidism. RNA transcripts provided the template for amplifying TCR beta CDR3 regions. HTBI-primed RT-PCR formed the first round, and a multiplex PCR formed the second. From the multiplex PCR reads, TCRdb called clonotypes with MiXCR, one entry per CDR3 protein. The sample has approximately 480,000 distinct CDR3 sequences; roughly an eighth are singletons. Study-wide results and caveats: Blood also harbored most expanded thyroid clonotypes above 0.001 frequency. Its predictions of ophthalmopathy progression gave the model 60% to 71% sensitivity and roughly 72% specificity.

The CDR3 consists of 15 residues. Germline V gene data show CDR1 as MNHNS and CDR2 as SASEGT. With 4 bases removed from V and 0 bases from J, the gap between germline ends came to 7 bases. This sequence joins TRBV6-1 and TRBJ2-6; D call uncertain. The receptor comes from a woman aged 25 to 39 with Graves' ophthalmopathy. Sequenced: blood. The CDR3: CASSAVYSGANVLTF. CDR3 bases: TGTGCCAGCAGTGCGGTTTACTCTGGGGCCAACGTCCTGACTTTC.